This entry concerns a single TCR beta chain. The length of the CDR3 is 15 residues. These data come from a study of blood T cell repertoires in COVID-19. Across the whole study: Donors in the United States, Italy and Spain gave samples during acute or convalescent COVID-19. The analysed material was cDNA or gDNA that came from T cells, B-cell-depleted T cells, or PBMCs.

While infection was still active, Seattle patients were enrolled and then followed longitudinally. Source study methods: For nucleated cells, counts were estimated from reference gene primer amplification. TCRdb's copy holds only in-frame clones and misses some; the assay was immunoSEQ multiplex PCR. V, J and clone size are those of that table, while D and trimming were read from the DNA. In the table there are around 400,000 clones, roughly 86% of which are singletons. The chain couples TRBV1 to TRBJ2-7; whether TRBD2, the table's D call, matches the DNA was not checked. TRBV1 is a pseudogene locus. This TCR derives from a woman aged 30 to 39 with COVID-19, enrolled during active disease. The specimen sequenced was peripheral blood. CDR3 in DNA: TGCACCAGCAGCCACCCGACTAGCGACTCCTACGAGCAGTACTTC. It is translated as CTSSHPTSDSYEQYF.